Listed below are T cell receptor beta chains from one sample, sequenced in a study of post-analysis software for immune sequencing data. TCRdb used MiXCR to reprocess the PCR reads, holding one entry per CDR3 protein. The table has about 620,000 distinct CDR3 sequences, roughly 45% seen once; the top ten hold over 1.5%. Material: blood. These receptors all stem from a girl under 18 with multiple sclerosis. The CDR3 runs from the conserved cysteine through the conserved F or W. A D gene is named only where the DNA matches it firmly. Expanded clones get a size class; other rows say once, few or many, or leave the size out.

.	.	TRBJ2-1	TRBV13	TGTGCCAGCAGCGCAGACCAGGACTCCTACAATGAGCAGTTCTTC	CASSADQDSYNEQFF
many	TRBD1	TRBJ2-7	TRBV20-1	TGCAGTGCGAGGGACAGGGTGGACTACGAGCAGTACTTC	CSARDRVDYEQYF
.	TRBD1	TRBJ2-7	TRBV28	TGTGCCAGCAGCCATCAGGGGGCGTCTCCCTACGAGCAGTACTTC	CASSHQGASPYEQYF
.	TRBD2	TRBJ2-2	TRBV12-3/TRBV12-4	TGTGCCAGCAGTCCCAGCGGGACGAACACCGGGGAGCTGTTTTTT	CASSPSGTNTGELFF
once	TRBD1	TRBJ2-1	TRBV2	TGTGCCAGCAGTGAAAGGGACAGGGGCTACAATGAGCAGTTCTTC	CASSERDRGYNEQFF
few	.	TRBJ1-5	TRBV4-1	TGCGCCAGCAGCCAATTTCCAGAACTAGGGGTCAATCAGCCCCAGCATTTT	CASSQFPELGVNQPQHF
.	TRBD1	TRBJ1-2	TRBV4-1	TGCGCCAGCAGCCAAGCCCGGGACAGTCATGGCTACACCTTC	CASSQARDSHGYTF
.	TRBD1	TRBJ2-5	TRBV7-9	TGTGCCAGCATTGCTTCGGACAGGGTACCTCGAGAGACCCAGTACTTC	CASIASDRVPRETQYF
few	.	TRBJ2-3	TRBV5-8	TGTGCCAGCAGCACGGGAAACCTTTATACGCAGTATTTT	CASSTGNLYTQYF
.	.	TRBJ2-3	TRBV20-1	TGCAGTGCTCCCCAAGGGGGCAGCGGGAGCACAGATACGCAGTATTTT	CSAPQGGSGSTDTQYF
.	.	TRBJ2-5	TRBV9	TGTGCCAGCAGCGATTCGAGGCGAGGCGAGACCCAGTACTTC	CASSDSRRGETQYF
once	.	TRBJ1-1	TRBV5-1	TGCGCCAGCAGCTTGGTCCCAGACGGTGAAGCTTTCTTT	CASSLVPDGEAFF
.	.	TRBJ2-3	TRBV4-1	TGCGCCAGCAGCCAGACCGGGACATCGATTTATACAGATACGCAGTATTTT	CASSQTGTSIYTDTQYF
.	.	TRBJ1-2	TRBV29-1	TGCAGCGTTGTCGGGGGGGCGCAGGATGGCTACACCTTC	CSVVGGAQDGYTF
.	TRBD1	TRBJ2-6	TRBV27	TGTGCCAGCAGTTCAGACAGGGCTGGGGCCAACGTCCTGACTTTC	CASSSDRAGANVLTF
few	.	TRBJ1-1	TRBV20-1	TGCAGTGCTTGGGGGTTGAACACTGAAGCTTTCTTT	CSAWGLNTEAFF